The sequence of this T cell receptor beta chain was determined in a study of cytotoxic CD8 clonotypes in ibrutinib-treated CLL. Assay: immunoSEQ multiplex PCR; the TCRdb copy retains only in-frame clones and omits some. The sample contains more than 150,000 clones, 55% to 85% of which appear only once. Germline CDR1 and CDR2: SGHAT and FQNNGV. The CDR3 contains 15 residues. V lost 4 bases, J lost 4 bases, and 8 bases stayed unmatched. This receptor was obtained from a human donor with chronic lymphocytic leukemia. This specimen was PBMCs, taken after 24 months of ibrutinib treatment. The chain employs TRBV11-2 and TRBJ2-7; 9 bases are a match to TRBD2. The CDR3 spells CASSSIAGAEYEQYF. As DNA, the CDR3 is TGTGCCAGCAGCTCTATAGCGGGAGCTGAGTACGAGCAGTACTTC.